This TCR beta chain appears in the sequencing data of a study of T cells after posttransplantation cyclophosphamide. CDR1 is SGHNT, CDR2 YENEEA, per germline. V dropped 1 base and J dropped 3 bases, with 10 bases sitting between them. The CDR3 is 14 residues long. Study results and caveats: TRB overlap between skin or GI tissue T cells and blood was limited. After PTCy, TRB diversity resembled that of CNI/methotrexate controls. Donor CD8+ memory clones often dominated recipient blood repertoires at later times.

About this clone itself: Its antigen is unidentified.

Assay used: immunoSEQ multiplex PCR; TCRdb lists only in-frame clones, some missing. This table holds tens of thousands of clones, more than 75% found once. The source is a woman aged 55-70 years with a blood cancer, CMV-positive, and with a related stem cell donor. Sequencing was done on a sample of PBMCs. The chain uses TRBV11-3 and TRBJ2-7; D perhaps matches TRBD1 (7 bases). CDR3 DNA: TGTGCCAGCAGCTTAGGCGGGACAGACTACGAGCAGTACTTC. This gives the protein CASSLGGTDYEQYF.